Below are 28 T cell receptor beta chains sequenced from a single sample in a study of shared clonotypes between healthy human individuals. Terminally differentiated effector memory CD45RA+ cells were left out of the naive CD8 fraction, which was CD45RO-negative and positively selected for CCR7. Clones were read by immunoSEQ multiplex PCR, and TCRdb kept only the in-frame ones, dropping some. This table holds millions of clones, around 93% found once. The sequencing input was naive CD8+ T cells from PBMCs. These receptors all stem from a young man in good health. Some clones in this sample may be carry-over from other donors' samples.

This chain uses TRBV5-4 with TRBJ1-2; D is undetermined. Trimming removed 2 bases at V and 3 bases at J, with 5 bases between. This CDR3 comprises 12 residues. Germline-derived CDR1 and CDR2 are SGHNT and YYREEE (reference sequence). The CDR3 bases are TGTGCCAGCAGCTTTGTGGACTATGGCTACACCTTC. Encoded protein: CASSFVDYGYTF.

The chain links TRBV29-1 to TRBJ2-5; the D is unclear. The J call may be in error: the DNA end matches TRBJ2-7 better. Germline CDR1 is SQVTM and CDR2 is ANQGSEA. CDR3 length: 11 amino acids. The CDR3: CSVYDSYEQYF. CDR3 bases: TGCAGCGTCTACGACTCCTACGAGCAGTACTTC.

Concerning this clone: In the same sample, other DNA sequences code for this CDR3. The chain combines TRBV6-5 with TRBJ1-2, with D unclear. The CDR3 contains 12 residues. Trimming cost V 6 bases and J 4 bases, with 9 bases left between them. Looked up from germline, CDR1 is MNHEY and CDR2 is SVGAGI. As DNA, the CDR3 is TGTGCCAGCAGCCCCCGGTCCTATGGCTACACCTTC. This sequence encodes CASSPRSYGYTF.

This chain connects TRBV10-2 to TRBJ2-3; the D gene is possibly TRBD2 (5 bases). This CDR3 contains 13 residues. The V end lost 6 bases, the J end lost 4 bases, and 11 bases lay between the germline ends. The germline V gene encodes CDR1 WSHSY and CDR2 SAAADI. The CDR3 here is CASRRVFADTQYF. In DNA, the CDR3 is TGCGCCAGCAGGCGGGTATTTGCAGATACGCAGTATTTT.

This sequence joins TRBV28 and TRBJ1-2; TRBD1 matches 10 bases. Germline trimming cut 5 bases from V and 8 bases from J; bases unmatched to any gene: 8. The CDR3 length is 14 residues. Germline assignment: CDR1 MDHEN and CDR2 SYDVKM. The CDR3 sequence is CASSLPGTGDGYTF. CDR3 DNA: TGTGCCAGCAGTCTCCCCGGGACAGGGGACGGCTACACCTTC.

CDR3 amino acids: CASSQESEGSYEQYF. In DNA, the CDR3 is TGCGCCAGCAGCCAAGAGTCGGAGGGTTCCTACGAGCAGTACTTC. V usage is TRBV4-3 and J usage is TRBJ2-7, with D possibly being TRBD2 (6 bases). Trimming took 0 bases from V and 1 from J, leaving 10 bases between them. The CDR3 spans 15 residues. CDR1 and CDR2 (germline): LGHNA, YSLEER.

This chain uses TRBV4-2 with TRBJ1-4; D gene unclear. Trimming left V 0 bases short and J 0 bases short, with 11 bases between. CDR1 is LGHNA and CDR2 is YNFKEQ in the germline V gene. The CDR3 extends over 17 amino acids. In nucleotides, the CDR3 is TGTGCCAGCAGCCAAGAACTGGCACCCGCAACTAATGAAAAACTGTTTTTT. The encoded protein is CASSQELAPATNEKLFF.

This chain joins TRBV15 and TRBJ2-5; D is perhaps TRBD1 or TRBD2 (5 bases each). CDR3 length equals 15 residues. Germline V gene lookup returns CDR1 LNHNV and CDR2 YYDKDF (reference sequence). V was cut by 2 bases and J by 5 bases, with 15 bases left in between. CDR3 DNA sequence: TGTGCCACCAGCAGAACCGGGGCAGGGCCGGAGACCCAGTACTTC. Translating gives CATSRTGAGPETQYF.

The chain carries TRBV6-1 and TRBJ2-7; no firm D call. The CDR3 contains 12 residues. V lost 6 bases and J 1 base, leaving 7 bases between the germline ends. Germline values: CDR1 MNHNS, CDR2 SASEGT. CDR3: CASRSESYEQYF. The CDR3 DNA sequence: TGTGCCAGCAGGTCAGAGTCCTACGAGCAGTACTTC.

This chain uses TRBV27 with TRBJ2-7; possibly TRBD1 for D (6 bases). The CDR3 loop spans 14 amino acids. V was shortened by 5 bases and J by 3 bases, with 14 bases between the two germline ends. Germline values: CDR1 MNHEY, CDR2 SMNVEV (reference sequence). The CDR3 DNA sequence: TGTGCCAGCAGTGTAGGGGGTTTCGGCTACGAGCAGTACTTC. This encodes CASSVGGFGYEQYF.

This chain joins TRBV10-3 and TRBJ2-3; 12 nucleotides match TRBD2. V was pared by 0 bases and J by 3 bases, with 4 bases of the junction left unmatched. The CDR3 is 17 residues long. The germline CDR1 and CDR2 sequences are ENHRY and SYGVKD. This CDR3 reads CAISESPSGRGTDTQYF. The CDR3 DNA follows: TGTGCCATCAGTGAGTCGCCTAGCGGGAGGGGGACAGATACGCAGTATTTT.

The CDR3 spells CASSPGGENQPQHF. CDR3 coding DNA: TGTGCCAGCAGCCCGGGGGGGGAGAATCAGCCCCAGCATTTT. V is TRBV2 and J is TRBJ1-5; possibly TRBD1 for D (5 bases). This CDR3 contains 14 residues. Trimming removed 6 bases from V and 4 bases from J, with 13 bases in between. The germline CDR1 and CDR2 sequences are SNHLY and FYNNEI.

This chain connects TRBV4-3 to TRBJ2-1; the match to TRBD2 covers 8 bases. The V gene's germline CDR1 is LGHNA and CDR2 YSLEER. The CDR3 contains 20 residues. V gave up 2 bases and J gave up 3 bases; unmatched junction bases: 18. The CDR3 sequence: CASSQFLAGLGSRSYNEQFF. The CDR3 DNA reads TGCGCCAGCAGCCAATTCCTCGCGGGACTAGGGAGCCGTAGCTACAATGAGCAGTTCTTC.

J is TRBJ1-2 and V is TRBV28; D is ambiguous. The ends were cut back, 2 bases at V and 8 bases at J, with 18 bases in the middle. The CDR3 extends over 15 amino acids. Germline assignment: CDR1 MDHEN and CDR2 SYDVKM. CDR3: CASSLGDIFFRGYTF. CDR3 sequence (DNA): TGTGCCAGCAGTTTAGGAGACATATTCTTCCGAGGCTACACCTTC.

CDR3 protein: CASSPDGTRLYEQYF. The CDR3 DNA is TGCGCCAGCAGCCCGGACGGGACTAGACTCTACGAGCAGTACTTC. The chain is built from TRBV5-1 and TRBJ2-7; 8 positions match TRBD2. V trimming: 4 bases; J trimming: 3 bases; junction bases outside the gene matches: 9. Germline CDR1 and CDR2: SGHRS and YFSETQ. The CDR3 is 15 amino acids.

Details on this clone: This sample includes further DNA sequences coding for the same CDR3. The gene calls are TRBV27 and TRBJ2-7, with 7 bases lining up with TRBD2. There are 14 residues in the CDR3. V was pared by 2 bases and J by 2 bases, with 3 bases of the junction left unmatched. Germline CDR1 MNHEY, CDR2 SMNVEV (reference sequence). The CDR3 sequence is CASSLIAGAYEQYF. The CDR3 DNA sequence: TGTGCCAGCAGTTTAATTGCGGGGGCCTACGAGCAGTACTTC.

J is TRBJ1-2 and V is TRBV4-1; unclear D gene. In germline, CDR1 is MGHRA, CDR2 YSYEKL. The V gene lost 0 bases and the J gene lost 4 bases, with 18 bases spanning the gap. CDR3 length: 17 amino acids. Here the CDR3 DNA reads TGCGCCAGCAGCCAAGATGACCACCAGCAACCGATCTATGGCTACACCTTC. It translates to CASSQDDHQQPIYGYTF.

The V gene is TRBV6-4, the J gene TRBJ2-7, with a weak D call TRBD1 (7 bases). V shed 4 bases and J shed 3 bases, with 16 bases lying between them. The CDR3 length is 15 residues. CDR1 is MRHNA and CDR2 is SNTAGT in the germline V gene. CDR3 sequence reads: CASSAGAGGLYEQYF. In DNA form, the CDR3 reads TGTGCCAGCAGTGCCGGGGCAGGGGGACTCTACGAGCAGTACTTC.

The gene calls are TRBV4-2 and TRBJ2-1, with D hard to call. Germline V gene data show CDR1 as LGHNA and CDR2 as YNFKEQ. The CDR3 runs to 17 residues. Trimming pared 1 base from V and 2 bases from J, leaving 15 bases between. CDR3 DNA sequence: TGTGCCAGCAGCCAAGTTCAGGCGAATGGGGCCTACAATGAGCAGTTCTTC. It yields the protein CASSQVQANGAYNEQFF.

The rearrangement uses TRBV11-2 and TRBJ2-7; D is possibly TRBD1 or TRBD2 (5 bases each). CDR1 is SGHAT and CDR2 is FQNNGV in the germline V gene. The CDR3 is made up of 14 amino acids. V lost 4 bases, J lost 0 bases, and 10 bases lay in between. The CDR3 loop is CASSWDPSSYEQYF. CDR3 DNA: TGTGCCAGCAGCTGGGACCCGAGCTCCTACGAGCAGTACTTC.

The V call is TRBV4-2, the J call TRBJ2-7, with TRBD2 identical over 7 bases. J gave up 5 bases and V 0 bases, and 10 bases lay outside the gene matches. Germline values: CDR1 LGHNA, CDR2 YNFKEQ. The CDR3 has 16 amino acids. This CDR3 is CASSQEKLERDHEQYF. The CDR3 region has the DNA TGTGCCAGCAGCCAAGAGAAATTGGAGCGGGACCACGAGCAGTACTTC.

The V call is TRBV4-1, the J call TRBJ2-1, with 8 bases lining up with TRBD2. This CDR3 contains 17 residues. The trim removed 8 bases at V and 4 bases at J, leaving 16 bases unmatched. Germline V CDR1 and CDR2: MGHRA, YSYEKL. The CDR3 here is CASSSRQAGVGYNEQFF. Written as DNA, the CDR3 is TGCGCCAGCTCCTCCCGGCAAGCGGGAGTGGGATACAATGAGCAGTTCTTC.

The chain combines TRBV2 with TRBJ1-2; D call uncertain. V dropped 5 bases and J dropped 3 bases, with 13 bases sitting between them. Germline assignment: CDR1 SNHLY and CDR2 FYNNEI. The CDR3 length is 14 residues. The DNA for the CDR3 is TGTGCCAGCAGTCCGACCGGACGACACTATGGCTACACCTTC. Residues: CASSPTGRHYGYTF. Full variable domain (missing parts from reference TRBV2 and TRBJ1-2): EPEVTQTPSHQVTQMGQEVILRCVPISNHLYFYWYRQILGQKVEFLVSFYNNEISEKSEIFDDQFSVERPDGSNFTLKIRSTKLEDSAMYFCASSPTGRHYGYTFGSGTRLTVV.

V is TRBV5-4 and J is TRBJ2-3; D remains unclear. V lost 1 base and J lost 1, with 10 bases in between. Looked up from germline, CDR1 is SGHNT and CDR2 is YYREEE (reference sequence). The CDR3 length is 15 residues. In DNA form, the CDR3 reads TGTGCCAGCAGCTTGTCCTGGCTAGGCACAGATACGCAGTATTTT. Translated, it gives CASSLSWLGTDTQYF.

V usage is TRBV29-1 and J usage is TRBJ1-4, with 8 positions matching TRBD1. Germline V lookup: CDR1 SQVTM, CDR2 ANQGSEA. The J segment lost 3 bases and the V segment lost 3 bases, leaving 6 bases of the junction unmatched. The CDR3 loop spans 15 amino acids. The DNA for the CDR3 is TGCAGCGTTGAGGCAGGGGGCTTCGCTAATGAAAAACTGTTTTTT. Amino acid sequence: CSVEAGGFANEKLFF.

This clone appeared once. The chain is built from TRBV9 and TRBJ2-2; 13 bases are shared with TRBD2. Germline CDR1 is SGDLS and CDR2 is YYNGEE. The ends lost 4 bases at V and 4 bases at J; junction bases unmatched: 4. The CDR3 spans 16 residues. CDR3 coding DNA: TGTGCCAGCAGCTACGGACTAGCGGGAGTCACCGGGGAGCTGTTTTTT. Protein sequence: CASSYGLAGVTGELFF.

The chain links TRBV28 to TRBJ2-7; D is perhaps TRBD1 (5 bases). V lost 6 bases and J 6 bases, leaving 18 bases between the germline ends. This CDR3 is 14 amino acids long. CDR1 MDHEN and CDR2 SYDVKM come from the germline V gene. The CDR3 DNA follows: TGTGCCAGCAGGGGATTACTCAGGGATGTCGAGCAGTACTTC. Protein sequence: CASRGLLRDVEQYF.

J is TRBJ2-7 and V is TRBV11-2; 7 bases are shared with TRBD1. The CDR3 has 15 residues. V gave up 5 bases and J gave up 3 bases; unmatched junction bases: 10. The germline V gene has CDR1 SGHAT and CDR2 FQNNGV. The DNA of the CDR3 is TGTGCCAGCAGCCTCACAGGGGAACCCCTCTACGAGCAGTACTTC. It codes for CASSLTGEPLYEQYF.